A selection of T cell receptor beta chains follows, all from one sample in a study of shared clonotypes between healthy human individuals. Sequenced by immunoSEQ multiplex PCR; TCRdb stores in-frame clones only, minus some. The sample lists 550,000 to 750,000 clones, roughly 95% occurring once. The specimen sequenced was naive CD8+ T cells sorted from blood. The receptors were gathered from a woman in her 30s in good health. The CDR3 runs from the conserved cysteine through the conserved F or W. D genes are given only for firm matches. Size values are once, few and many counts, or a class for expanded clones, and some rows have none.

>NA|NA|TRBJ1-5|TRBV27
TGTGCCAGCAGTTTTGGGGGTGCGGGTCAGCCCCAGCATTTT
CASSFGGAGQPQHF
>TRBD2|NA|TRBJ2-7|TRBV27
TGTGCCAGCAGTTTATCTTTAGCGGGACCATCCTACGAGCAGTACTTC
CASSLSLAGPSYEQYF
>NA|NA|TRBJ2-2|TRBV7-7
TGTGCCAGCAGCACAACATACAGTGGCCCCGGGGAGCTGTTTTTT
CASSTTYSGPGELFF
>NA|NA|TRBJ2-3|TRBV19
TGTGCCAGTAGTTCCCGCATGGGCACAGATACGCAGTATTTT
CASSSRMGTDTQYF
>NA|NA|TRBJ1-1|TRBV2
TGTGCCAGCAGTTTGGACAGACTAACAGGTGAAGCTTTCTTT
CASSLDRLTGEAFF
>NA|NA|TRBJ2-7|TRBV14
TGTGCCAGCAGCTTTCGACAGGGGAGGGGATACGAGCAGTACTTC
CASSFRQGRGYEQYF
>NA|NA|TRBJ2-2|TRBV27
TGTGCCAGCAGCGGGATGGGAGGCACCGGGGAGCTGTTTTTT
CASSGMGGTGELFF
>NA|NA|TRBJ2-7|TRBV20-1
TGCAGTGCTAGATCCTACGAGCAGTACTTC
CSARSYEQYF
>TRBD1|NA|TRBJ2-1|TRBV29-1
TGCAGCGTTGTGGGGGACAGGGGGTCCGATGAGCAGTTCTTC
CSVVGDRGSDEQFF
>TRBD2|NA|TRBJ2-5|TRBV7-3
TGTGCCAGCAGCTCCTCGGGACTAGCGGGAGAGACCCAGTACTTC
CASSSSGLAGETQYF
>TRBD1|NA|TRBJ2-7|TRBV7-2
TGTGCCAGCAGCTTAGAGGGACAGGTCTCCGAGCAGTACTTC
CASSLEGQVSEQYF
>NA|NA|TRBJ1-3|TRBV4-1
TGCGCCAGCAGCCAAGTCGGGCCTGGAAACACCATATATTTT
CASSQVGPGNTIYF
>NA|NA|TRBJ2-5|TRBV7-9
TGTGCCAGCAGTCTTAGTAATACGGTTTTGGGGGAGCAGTACTTC
CASSLSNTVLGEQYF
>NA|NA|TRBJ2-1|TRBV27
TGTGCCAGCAGTGAGGGCGCCGAAGAGCAGTTCTTC
CASSEGAEEQFF
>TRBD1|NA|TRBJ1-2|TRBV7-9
TGTGCCAGCAGCTTACCGACAGGGCGGGATGGCTACACCTTC
CASSLPTGRDGYTF
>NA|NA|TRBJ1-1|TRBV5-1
TGCGCCAGCAGCTCACCCGACAGGTATGAAGCTTTCTTT
CASSSPDRYEAFF
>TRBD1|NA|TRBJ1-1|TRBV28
TGTGCCAGCAGCCTGGGACAGGGAAGCACTGAAGCTTTCTTT
CASSLGQGSTEAFF
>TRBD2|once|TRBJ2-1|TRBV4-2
TGTGCCAGCAGCATCACTAGCGGGATCTTCAATGAGCAGTTCTTC
CASSITSGIFNEQFF
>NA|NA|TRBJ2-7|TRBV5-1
TGCGCCAGCAGCTTGGTTAGGGGATCCGAGCAGTACTTC
CASSLVRGSEQYF
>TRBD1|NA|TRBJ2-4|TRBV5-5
TGTGCCAGCAGCTTGGGGACAGGAAGCCTAATGGGCATTCAGTACTTC
CASSLGTGSLMGIQYF
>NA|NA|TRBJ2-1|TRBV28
TGTGCCAGCATTGCCGGGAGCTCCTACAATGAGCAGTTCTTC
CASIAGSSYNEQFF
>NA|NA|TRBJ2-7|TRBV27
TGTGCCAGCAGTTTTTCGGGGATCCACGAGCAGTACTTC
CASSFSGIHEQYF